The rows below give T cell receptor beta chains drawn from one sample of a study of cytomegalovirus exposure and HLA in healthy donors. The data were produced by immunoSEQ multiplex PCR, yet TCRdb's version contains in-frame clones alone and is incomplete. The repertoire holds roughly 120,000 clones, with around 79% as singletons. Sequenced sample: PBMCs. The receptor source for this set is a woman aged 40-49 years in good health and CMV-seropositive. Both conserved end residues are part of each CDR3. The D gene is left open where the match is weak. Part of the rows lack a size; the others show once, few, many or a class for expanded clones.

V,J,size,D,DNA,CDR3
TRBV9,TRBJ1-1,.,.,TGTGCCAGCAGCGTAGATTCAGGGATGGGTGAAGCTTTCTTT,CASSVDSGMGEAFF
TRBV28,TRBJ2-1,.,.,TGTGCCAGCAGTTCAGACCAGGGAATTTCCTACAATGAGCAGTTCTTC,CASSSDQGISYNEQFF
TRBV9,TRBJ2-1,.,TRBD1,TGTGCCAGCAGCGACCGGGACAGGGGCTTCAATGAGCAGTTCTTC,CASSDRDRGFNEQFF
TRBV9,TRBJ1-3,.,TRBD1,TGTGCCAGCAGCGGCTCTGGACAGGGGAACTCTGGAAACACCATATATTTT,CASSGSGQGNSGNTIYF
TRBV7-2,TRBJ2-1,.,TRBD2,TGTGCCAGCAGCCGCGGGGGACGTCGATCCTACAATGAGCAGTTCTTC,CASSRGGRRSYNEQFF
TRBV7-6,TRBJ1-4,.,.,TGTGCCAGCAGCATGTACAGGGCCCCTAATGAAAAACTGTTTTTT,CASSMYRAPNEKLFF
TRBV19,TRBJ1-2,.,TRBD1,TGTGCCAGTACCACACGGGACAGTTTGAACGGCTACACCTTC,CASTTRDSLNGYTF
TRBV4-2,TRBJ1-1,.,TRBD1,TGTGCCAGCAGCCAAGGTCAGGGGGCTGAAGCTTTCTTT,CASSQGQGAEAFF
TRBV11-2,TRBJ2-5,.,.,TGTGCCAGCAGCGCACAGGTCCGCCAAGAGACCCAGTACTTC,CASSAQVRQETQYF
TRBV28,TRBJ1-1,.,.,TGTGCCAGCAAAATCCCGGGATCGAACACTGAAGCTTTCTTT,CASKIPGSNTEAFF
TRBV27,TRBJ1-1,.,TRBD1,TGTGCCAGCAGTTCAACAGGGGCGAGAACTGAAGCTTTCTTT,CASSSTGARTEAFF
TRBV9,TRBJ1-4,.,TRBD1,TGTGCCAGCAGCGCCGGGGACAGGCTCGATAATGAAAAACTGTTTTTT,CASSAGDRLDNEKLFF
TRBV15,TRBJ2-7,.,TRBD1,TGTGCCACCAGCAGGGGGACAGGGTCCTACGAGCAGTACTTC,CATSRGTGSYEQYF
TRBV29-1,TRBJ1-2,.,TRBD1,TGCAGCGTTGCTCTCCGGGACAGGGCCCCTAACTATGGCTACACCTTC,CSVALRDRAPNYGYTF
TRBV15,TRBJ2-2,.,.,TGTGCCACCAGCAGCCGTGAAGAGGCAGGGGATATCGGGGAGCTGTTTTTT,CATSSREEAGDIGELFF
TRBV28,TRBJ1-1,.,TRBD1,TGTGCCAGCATCCCCTCCCCGGGACAGGAGGACACTGAAGCTTTCTTT,CASIPSPGQEDTEAFF
TRBV2,TRBJ1-5,.,.,TGTGCCAGCAGCGTCGGACTGCTTAGCAATCAGCCCCAGCATTTT,CASSVGLLSNQPQHF
TRBV4-1,TRBJ2-7,.,.,TGCGCCAGCAGCCAATTTCAGGGGGGCAACTACGAGCAGTACTTC,CASSQFQGGNYEQYF
TRBV5-8,TRBJ1-5,medium-sized,.,TGTGCCAGCAGCTGGGTACCGGGACAAGAAAATCAGCCCCAGCATTTT,CASSWVPGQENQPQHF
TRBV5-1,TRBJ2-1,.,TRBD2,TGCGCCAGCAGCTCGAATCGACTAGCGGGGGGCGACAAAGACTCCTACAATGAGCAGTTCTTC,CASSSNRLAGGDKDSYNEQFF
TRBV5-1,TRBJ2-1,.,.,TGCGCCAGCAGAAGTTTTAGCGGTAGCTCCTACAATGAGCAGTTCTTC,CASRSFSGSSYNEQFF
TRBV5-6,TRBJ2-2,.,TRBD1,TGTGCCAGCAGCTCCGGGACAGGGGTTGGCACCGGGGAGCTGTTTTTT,CASSSGTGVGTGELFF
TRBV13,TRBJ1-3,.,.,TGTGCCAGCAGCTTAGGGGGCCGTAGAGGGACTGGAAACACCATATATTTT,CASSLGGRRGTGNTIYF
TRBV6-6,TRBJ1-2,once,.,TGTGCCAGCAGTTTCACCTTCGACAGCCCAGGCTACACCTTC,CASSFTFDSPGYTF
TRBV27,TRBJ2-3,.,TRBD2,TGTGCCAGCAGTGGCCGGGGACTAGCGAGACCAGATACGCAGTATTTT,CASSGRGLARPDTQYF
TRBV7-2,TRBJ1-6,.,TRBD1,TGTGCCAGCAGCCACGGACAGGGTAGCTCACCCCTCCACTTT,CASSHGQGSSPLHF
TRBV28,TRBJ1-1,few,.,TGTGCCAGCAGGCCATCAGAAGGGGGGAACACTGAAGCTTTCTTT,CASRPSEGGNTEAFF
TRBV5-1,TRBJ2-2,.,.,TGCGCCAGCAGTCCCGCCACTTCGGGGAGGGGGGAGCTGTTTTTT,CASSPATSGRGELFF
TRBV29-1,TRBJ1-1,.,TRBD1,TGCAGCTTAGAGGGGGCTACGTCCACTGAAGCTTTCTTT,CSLEGATSTEAFF
TRBV6-5,TRBJ1-5,.,.,TGTGCCAGCAACCTACAGGGTAGCAATCAGCCCCAGCATTTT,CASNLQGSNQPQHF
TRBV9,TRBJ2-2,.,.,TGTGCCAGCAGCGTGGAAGGACTTAACACCGGGGAGCTGTTTTTT,CASSVEGLNTGELFF